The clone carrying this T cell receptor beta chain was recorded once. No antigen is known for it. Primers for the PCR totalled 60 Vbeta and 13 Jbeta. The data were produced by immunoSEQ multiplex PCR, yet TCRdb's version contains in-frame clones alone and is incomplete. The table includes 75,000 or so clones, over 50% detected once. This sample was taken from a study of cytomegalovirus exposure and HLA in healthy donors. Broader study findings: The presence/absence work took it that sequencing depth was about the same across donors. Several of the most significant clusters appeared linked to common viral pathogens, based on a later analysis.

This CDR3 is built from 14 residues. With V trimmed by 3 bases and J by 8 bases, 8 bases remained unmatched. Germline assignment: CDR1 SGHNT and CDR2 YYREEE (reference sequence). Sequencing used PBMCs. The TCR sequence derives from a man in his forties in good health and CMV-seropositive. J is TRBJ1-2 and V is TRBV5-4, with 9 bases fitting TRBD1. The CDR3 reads CASSSDRGTGGYTF. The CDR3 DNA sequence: TGTGCCAGCAGCTCCGACAGGGGGACGGGAGGCTACACCTTC.